This paragraph reports one TCR beta chain. Antigen specificity is unknown. Germline values: CDR1 SNHLY, CDR2 FYNNEI. CDR3 length: 13 amino acids. The ends lost 8 bases at V and 8 bases at J; junction bases unmatched: 9. The data were produced by immunoSEQ multiplex PCR, yet TCRdb's version contains in-frame clones alone and is incomplete. Of approximately 36,000 clones listed, 60% to 80% were seen once; the top ten hold roughly 9.1%. The time point here: baseline, week 1 (first vaccination visit). As to treatment: pre-vaccination baseline after standard-of-care therapy. The donors' diagnosis was new WHO grade 3 or 4 astrocytoma that was IDH1-mutant and ATRX-lost. This sample was taken from a study of a mutant IDH1 vaccine in newly diagnosed glioma. Whole-study context: It was radiotherapy, temozolomide, or both that patients received previously, with most receiving both.

The study's findings and limits: Vaccine-induced immune responses occurred in more than 80% of patients. Pseudoprogression seemed unlinked to shifts in top peripheral T cell clonotypes.

The chain couples TRBV2 to TRBJ1-2; TRBD1 aligns across 9 bases. Source: PBMCs, taken from a glioma patient treated with radiotherapy, temozolomide or both. This TCR derives from a man aged 35-49 years with glioma. Some clones in this sample may be carry-over from other donors' samples. In DNA form, the CDR3 reads TGTGCCAGCTGTCCGGACAGGGGATCAGGCTACACCTTC. Translating it yields CASCPDRGSGYTF.